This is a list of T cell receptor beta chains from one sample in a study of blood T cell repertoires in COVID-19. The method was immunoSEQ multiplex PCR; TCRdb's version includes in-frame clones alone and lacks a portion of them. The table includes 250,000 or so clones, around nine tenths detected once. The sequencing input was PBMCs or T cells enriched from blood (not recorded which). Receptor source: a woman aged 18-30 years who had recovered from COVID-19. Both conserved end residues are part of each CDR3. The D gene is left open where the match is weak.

cdr3_aa: CASSNSGTYEQYF; cdr3_nt: TGCGCCAGCAGCAATAGCGGGACCTACGAGCAGTACTTC; cdr3_length: 13; d_call: TRBD2; j_call: TRBJ2-7; v_call: TRBV5-1
cdr3_aa: CASRVGGKPYEQYF; cdr3_nt: TGTGCCAGCAGGGTGGGCGGGAAGCCCTACGAGCAGTACTTC; cdr3_length: 14; d_call: .; j_call: TRBJ2-7; v_call: TRBV6-5
cdr3_aa: CASSLRTGVGNEQYF; cdr3_nt: TGCGCCAGCAGCTTAAGGACAGGGGTAGGGAACGAGCAGTACTTC; cdr3_length: 15; d_call: TRBD1; j_call: TRBJ2-7; v_call: TRBV5-1
cdr3_aa: CASSRDRANYGYTF; cdr3_nt: TGTGCCAGCAGCCGTGACAGAGCTAACTATGGCTACACCTTC; cdr3_length: 14; d_call: .; j_call: TRBJ1-2; v_call: TRBV5-6
cdr3_aa: CASSEPEGGHNEQFF; cdr3_nt: TGTGCCAGCAGTGAACCTGAAGGGGGCCACAATGAGCAGTTCTTC; cdr3_length: 15; d_call: TRBD1; j_call: TRBJ2-1; v_call: TRBV25-1
cdr3_aa: CASSLVGQEVYEQYF; cdr3_nt: TGTGCCAGCAGCTTGGTCGGACAGGAAGTCTACGAGCAGTACTTC; cdr3_length: 15; d_call: TRBD1; j_call: TRBJ2-7; v_call: TRBV7-2
cdr3_aa: CASSPGRDTQYF; cdr3_nt: TGTGCCAGCTCACCGGGCAGGGATACGCAGTATTTT; cdr3_length: 12; d_call: .; j_call: TRBJ2-3; v_call: TRBV18
cdr3_aa: CASSLVVGVFDTEAFF; cdr3_nt: TGTGCCAGCAGCTTAGTGGTCGGGGTTTTTGACACTGAAGCTTTCTTT; cdr3_length: 16; d_call: .; j_call: TRBJ1-1; v_call: TRBV7-6
cdr3_aa: CASSHGGASYTEAFF; cdr3_nt: TGCGCCAGCAGCCATGGGGGGGCTTCGTACACTGAAGCTTTCTTT; cdr3_length: 15; d_call: .; j_call: TRBJ1-1; v_call: TRBV5-1
cdr3_aa: CAISAGGPGADTQYF; cdr3_nt: TGTGCCATCAGTGCGGGCGGGCCCGGGGCAGATACGCAGTATTTT; cdr3_length: 15; d_call: .; j_call: TRBJ2-3; v_call: TRBV10-3